This TCR beta chain was recorded in a study of T cells after yellow fever vaccination. Researchers made TCR cDNA using 5'RACE template switching, and this step added a universal primer site and UMIs. Each CDR3 protein is one row after TCRdb ran MiXCR on the 5' RACE reads. Of under 200,000 distinct CDR3 sequences in the sample, approximately 6.7% were seen once. This clonotype has at least ten counts. As yet, its antigen is unknown. The CDR3 length is 15 residues. With 0 bases clipped from V and 2 bases from J, the junction kept 1 base outside the gene matches. CDR1 and CDR2 (germline): SGDLS, YYNGEE. Study-level findings and limits: FACS-sorted repertoires could contain abundant clonotypes contaminating from the bulk population. Across the CD4 and CD8 compartments, a small share of clonotypes was present in both. Subsequent booster samples again held most clones from primary vaccination (96% CD4, over 80% CD8).

This TCR was recovered from a man aged 18 to 35 who received the YFV17D yellow fever vaccine. The chain is built from TRBV9 and TRBJ2-1; TRBD2 aligns across 8 bases. The specimen comprised CD4+ T cells sorted from PBMCs, sampled less than 6 days after the first yellow fever vaccination. The CDR3 loop is CASSVDGGAYNEQFF. The DNA of the CDR3 is TGTGCCAGCAGCGTAGACGGGGGGGCCTACAATGAGCAGTTCTTC.